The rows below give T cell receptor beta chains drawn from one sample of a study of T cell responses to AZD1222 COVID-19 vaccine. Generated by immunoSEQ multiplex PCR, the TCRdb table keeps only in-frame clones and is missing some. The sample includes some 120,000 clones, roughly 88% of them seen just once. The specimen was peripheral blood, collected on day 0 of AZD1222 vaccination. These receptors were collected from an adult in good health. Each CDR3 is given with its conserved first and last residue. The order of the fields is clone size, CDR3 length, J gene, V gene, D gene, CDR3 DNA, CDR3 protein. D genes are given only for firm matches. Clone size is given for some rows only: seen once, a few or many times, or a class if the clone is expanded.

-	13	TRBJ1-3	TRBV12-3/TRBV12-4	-	TGTGCCAGCAGTATAGGCTCTGGAAACACCATATATTTT	CASSIGSGNTIYF
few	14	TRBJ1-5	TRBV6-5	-	TGTGCCAGCAGTTTAGAGGGCAGGGGTCAGCCCCAGCATTTT	CASSLEGRGQPQHF
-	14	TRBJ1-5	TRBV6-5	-	TGTGCCAGCAGCGTTTTCTTCAGCAATCAGCCCCAGCATTTT	CASSVFFSNQPQHF
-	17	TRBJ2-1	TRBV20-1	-	TGCAGTGCTAGTCGCCCCCTCTGGGGGGCGGACTACAATGAGCAGTTCTTC	CSASRPLWGADYNEQFF
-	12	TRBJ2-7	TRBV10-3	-	TGTGCCATCAGCAGAGTAGGAAACGAGCAGTACTTC	CAISRVGNEQYF
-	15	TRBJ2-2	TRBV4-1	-	TGCGCCAGCAGCCAAGAGTGGAGGAACACCGGGGAGCTGTTTTTT	CASSQEWRNTGELFF
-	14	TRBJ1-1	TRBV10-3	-	TGTGCCATCAGCATGGATCCGGGGCGCTCTGAAGCTTTCTTT	CAISMDPGRSEAFF
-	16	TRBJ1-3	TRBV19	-	TGTGCCAGTAGTATAGAGTCCAGGGTGGCTGGAAACACCATATATTTT	CASSIESRVAGNTIYF
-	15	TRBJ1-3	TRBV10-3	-	TGTGCCATCAGTCCCGGTGGCATTTCTGGAAACACCATATATTTT	CAISPGGISGNTIYF
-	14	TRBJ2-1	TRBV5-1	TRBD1	TGCGCCAGCAGCTCGTGGGACAGCAACAATGAGCAGTTCTTC	CASSSWDSNNEQFF
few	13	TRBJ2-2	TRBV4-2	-	TGTGCCAGCGAGCGGACTAACACCGGGGAGCTGTTTTTT	CASERTNTGELFF
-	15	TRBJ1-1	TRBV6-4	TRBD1	TGTGCCAGCAGTAGGGAAGGGGGCTTAGCCACTGAAGCTTTCTTT	CASSREGGLATEAFF
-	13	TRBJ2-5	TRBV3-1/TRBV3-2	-	TGTGCCAGCAGCCCGGGGCTAAGGGAGACCCAGTACTTC	CASSPGLRETQYF
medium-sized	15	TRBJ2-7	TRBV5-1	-	TGCGCCAGCAGCCCGGAATCGACAGGCGGCTACGAGCAGTACTTC	CASSPESTGGYEQYF
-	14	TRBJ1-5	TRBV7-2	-	TGTGCCAGCAGCTTAACGGGGAACAATCAGCCCCAGCATTTT	CASSLTGNNQPQHF
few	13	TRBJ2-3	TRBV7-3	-	TGTGCCAGCAGCCAGGGAAGCACAGATACGCAGTATTTT	CASSQGSTDTQYF
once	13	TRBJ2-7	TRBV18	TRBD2	TGTGCCAGCTCACCGACGGGACTAGACGAGCAGTACTTC	CASSPTGLDEQYF
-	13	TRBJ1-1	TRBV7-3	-	TGTGCCAGCAGCTTACACAGGAACACTGAAGCTTTCTTT	CASSLHRNTEAFF
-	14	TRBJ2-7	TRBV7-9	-	TGTGCCAGCAGCCCCATTGGGGGGTTCTACGAGCAGTACTTC	CASSPIGGFYEQYF
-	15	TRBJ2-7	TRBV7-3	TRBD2	TGTGCCAGCAGCCCAACTAGCGGGGGGACCTACGAGCAGTACTTC	CASSPTSGGTYEQYF
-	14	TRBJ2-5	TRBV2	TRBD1	TGTGCCAGCAGTTACGACAGGGTTGGAGAGACCCAGTACTTC	CASSYDRVGETQYF
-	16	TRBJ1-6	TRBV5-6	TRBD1	TGTGCCAGCCTCCACAGGGGCTCTCCCTATAATTCACCCCTCCACTTT	CASLHRGSPYNSPLHF
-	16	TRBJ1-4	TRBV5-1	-	TGCGCCAGCAGCTTGGGGCCGGGCGAAGGGGGTGAAAAACTGTTTTTT	CASSLGPGEGGEKLFF